What follows are 23 T cell receptor beta chains derived from one specimen sequenced in a study of response to subunit inactivated influenza vaccine listed by TCRdb under 2018. To prepare the library, RT-PCR was applied. Sequencing used an Illumina HiSeq 2500. TCRdb reran the public reads through fastp at Q25 and MiXCR, keeping productive beta chains. Each record represents a unique CDR3 protein, reported with the most common genes and DNA among its rows. The sample table lists around 650,000 distinct CDR3 sequences, about a sixth of them with a count of one. 9.5% to 13% of the sample is taken by the ten largest. The sequenced sample was PBMCs from blood, obtained about 13 days after vaccination. The receptors originated from a middle-aged man who received an inactivated influenza vaccine. Donor details come from another sample of the same person, matched by shared clones.

The chain employs TRBV4-3 and TRBJ2-3, with TRBD2 as a possible D gene (5 bases). Trimming removed 1 base at V and 4 bases at J, with 9 bases between. Germline CDR1 and CDR2: LGHNA and YSLEER. The CDR3 has 14 amino acids. The CDR3, as DNA: TGCGCCAGCAGCCAAGGCGAGGGCCCAGATACGCAGTATTTT. Translating it yields CASSQGEGPDTQYF.

This clonotype was detected only a few times. The chain uses TRBV10-1 and TRBJ1-2, with 7 bases fitting TRBD1. The length of the CDR3 is 13 residues. Germline CDR1 is WNHNN and CDR2 is SYGVQD (reference sequence). Trimming removed 7 bases from V and 2 bases from J; junction bases left unmatched: 4. The CDR3 DNA reads as TGCGCCAGCAACCTGACAGGGAACTATGGCTACACCTTC. Amino acid sequence: CASNLTGNYGYTF.

In this sample, this clonotype turned up a few times. This chain connects TRBV7-9 to TRBJ2-1, with TRBD2 identical over 7 bases. V was pared by 3 bases and J by 9 bases, with 5 bases of the junction left unmatched. Germline CDR1 SEHNR, CDR2 FQNEAQ (reference sequence). This CDR3 contains 13 residues. As DNA, the CDR3 is TGTGCCAGCAGCTTTGCGGGAGTCGCTGAGCAGTTCTTC. Its translation is CASSFAGVAEQFF.

This clonotype occurred a few times. The chain combines TRBV5-5 with TRBJ1-2; the D gene is possibly TRBD1 (5 bases). Germline V CDR1 and CDR2: SGHKS, YYEKEE (reference sequence). V dropped 4 bases and J dropped 8 bases, with 24 bases sitting between them. The CDR3 has 16 amino acids. CDR3 in amino acids: CASSPTAGTVVGGYTF. CDR3 nucleotide sequence: TGTGCCAGCAGCCCGACCGCTGGGACGGTGGTGGGAGGCTACACCTTC.

The J gene is TRBJ2-3, the V gene TRBV9, with TRBD2 as a possible D gene (6 bases). Per the germline V gene, CDR1 is SGDLS and CDR2 is YYNGEE. Between the trimmed V and J ends, which lost 0 bases and 2 bases, there was a span of 13 bases. There are 16 residues in the CDR3. The CDR3 coding sequence is TGTGCCAGCAGCGTAGGGTCAAGCGGGTACACAGATACGCAGTATTTT. Amino acids: CASSVGSSGYTDTQYF. The whole variable domain, filled in from reference TRBV9 and TRBJ2-3, reads DSGVTQTPKHLITATGQRVTLRCSPRSGDLSVYWYQQSLDQGLQFLIQYYNGEERAKGNILERFSAQQFPDLHSELNLSSLELGDSALYFCASSVGSSGYTDTQYFGPGTRLTVL.

This clonotype has only a few counts. J is TRBJ1-4 and V is TRBV10-3; TRBD1 agrees at 8 bases. Germline V CDR1 and CDR2: ENHRY, SYGVKD. Trimming removed 3 bases from V and 8 bases from J; junction bases left unmatched: 5. CDR3 size: 14 residues. The CDR3 sequence: CAISETGTGEKLFF. Written as DNA, the CDR3 is TGTGCCATCAGTGAAACCGGGACAGGAGAAAAACTGTTTTTT.

This clonotype appeared a few times. The rearrangement joins TRBV6-2 or TRBV6-3 to TRBJ2-1; D possibly corresponds to TRBD1 (6 bases). Trimming shortened V by 8 bases and J by 2 bases, and 13 bases separated the two germline ends. Germline CDR1 MNHEY, CDR2 SVGEGT. CDR3 length: 14 residues. CDR3: CASQPRQAYNEQFF. CDR3 DNA: TGTGCCAGCCAGCCCCGACAGGCCTACAATGAGCAGTTCTTC.

This clonotype was counted between two and nine times. This chain connects TRBV6-2 or TRBV6-3 to TRBJ2-4; 9 nucleotides line up with TRBD2. Per germline, CDR1 MNHEY and CDR2 SVGEGT. There are 16 residues in the CDR3. V lost 6 bases, J lost 1 base, and 7 bases stayed unmatched. The CDR3 DNA is TGTGCCAGCAGAGGAATAGCGGGAGTGGCCAAAAACATTCAGTACTTC. It specifies CASRGIAGVAKNIQYF.

This clonotype was detected only a few times. The rearrangement links TRBV2 to TRBJ2-3; 8 nucleotides line up with TRBD2. Germline CDR1 and CDR2: SNHLY and FYNNEI. Losses at the gene ends were 2 bases for V and 7 bases for J; bases not matched to a gene: 5. This CDR3 spans 14 amino acids. This chain's CDR3 is CASSEQLAENTQYF. The CDR3 nucleotides read TGTGCCAGCAGTGAACAACTAGCGGAAAATACGCAGTATTTT.

This clonotype showed up just a few times. The chain is built from TRBV7-6 and TRBJ2-7; TRBD2 agrees at 7 bases. The J segment lost 2 bases and the V segment lost 4 bases, leaving 17 bases of the junction unmatched. The CDR3 contains 18 residues. CDR1 is SGHVS and CDR2 is FNYEAQ in the germline V gene. CDR3 in DNA: TGTGCCAGCAGCTCAGTGACCCGGGACTATGGAATCGCCTACGAGCAGTACTTC. Translating it yields CASSSVTRDYGIAYEQYF.

This chain joins TRBV3-1 and TRBJ2-7, with 9 bases lining up with TRBD2. This CDR3 has 14 residues. CDR1 and CDR2 from the germline V gene are LGHDT and YNNKEL (reference sequence). With V trimmed by 5 bases and J by 4 bases, 6 bases remained unmatched. CDR3 region: CASSTTSGFYEQYF. As DNA, the CDR3 is TGTGCCAGCAGCACGACTAGCGGATTTTACGAGCAGTACTTC.

Turning to this clonotype: The junction and the germline gene differ at one end; a read error may be behind it. V and J are TRBV5-1 and TRBJ2-7; D not resolved. This CDR3 region has 12 residues. Looked up from germline, CDR1 is SGHRS and CDR2 is YFSETQ. The CDR3, as DNA: TGCGCCAGCAGCCGCTCCTCCCACGAGCAGTACTTC. It codes for CASSRSSHEQYF.

The chain employs TRBV5-1 and TRBJ2-7, with D uncertain. There are 15 residues in the CDR3. CDR1 and CDR2 (germline): SGHRS, YFSETQ. Trimming removed 0 bases at V and 7 bases at J, with 17 bases between. Here the CDR3 DNA reads TGCGCCAGCAGCTTGGATCCTGGGTTCGGTCAGGAGCAGTACTTC. Protein sequence: CASSLDPGFGQEQYF.

The rearrangement uses TRBV7-2 and TRBJ2-7; TRBD2 might be the D (6 bases). Trimming stripped 4 bases from V and 4 bases from J, with 11 bases between. The CDR3 runs 13 residues. CDR1 and CDR2 from the germline V gene are SGHTA and FQGNSA. In DNA form, the CDR3 reads TGTGCCAGCAGCTCTAGCGCGGCGTACGAGCAGTACTTC. Its protein product is CASSSSAAYEQYF.

This clonotype occurred a few times. DNA for the CDR3: TGCAGTGCTAGTTGGGGTCTGACCCCCGAGCAGTACTTC. Translation gives CSASWGLTPEQYF. J is TRBJ2-7 and V is TRBV20-1; D remains unclear. This CDR3 has 13 residues. Germline-derived CDR1 and CDR2 are DFQATT and SNEGSKA (reference sequence). V was shortened by 3 bases and J by 6 bases, with 15 bases between the two germline ends.

V is TRBV20-1 and J is TRBJ2-1; possibly TRBD2 for D (5 bases). V was clipped by 1 base and J by 0 bases, with 10 bases between them. Germline assignment: CDR1 DFQATT and CDR2 SNEGSKA (reference sequence). The CDR3 is 15 residues long. CDR3 sequence reads: CSARGERNSYNEQFF. CDR3 nucleotide sequence: TGCAGTGCTAGAGGGGAGCGGAACTCCTACAATGAGCAGTTCTTC.

This chain links TRBV2 with TRBJ1-2; the D is unclear. The CDR3 has 13 amino acids. In germline, CDR1 is SNHLY, CDR2 FYNNEI. V dropped 3 bases and J dropped 8 bases, with 13 bases sitting between them. CDR3 in amino acids: CASSDRRRYGYTF. The CDR3 DNA reads TGTGCCAGCAGTGATCGCAGGCGGTACGGCTACACCTTC.

This clonotype showed up many times. The rearrangement links TRBV12-3 or TRBV12-4 to TRBJ1-6, with D possibly matching TRBD1 (6 bases). CDR3 length equals 13 residues. V was pared by 5 bases and J by 10 bases, with 12 bases between. CDR3 residues: CASSPPRGSPLHF. DNA of the CDR3: TGTGCCAGCAGTCCCCCCAGGGGCTCACCCCTCCACTTT.

The CDR3 protein is CASSEGWGGRLHWGYTF. The CDR3 DNA sequence: TGTGCCAGCAGTGAAGGGTGGGGAGGTAGACTGCATTGGGGCTACACCTTC. This chain joins TRBV6-1 and TRBJ1-2; D is unclear. Trimming removed 1 base at V and 8 bases at J, with 23 bases between. CDR3 length: 17 residues. Germline CDR1 is MNHNS and CDR2 is SASEGT.

This clonotype was detected a few times. This sequence joins TRBV7-9 and TRBJ1-2; perhaps TRBD1 as D (5 bases). The V gene's germline CDR1 is SEHNR and CDR2 FQNEAQ (reference sequence). Trimming left V 3 bases short and J 10 bases short, with 12 bases between. The CDR3 contains 12 residues. The CDR3 loop is CASSLWDGSYTF. The CDR3 nucleotides read TGTGCCAGCAGCTTGTGGGACGGATCCTACACCTTC.

A few counts support this clonotype. The rearrangement links TRBV29-1 to TRBJ2-6; a possible D gene is TRBD1 (5 bases). V dropped 7 bases and J dropped 2 bases, with 12 bases sitting between them. The CDR3 runs 14 residues. CDR1 is SQVTM, CDR2 ANQGSEA, per germline. The CDR3 DNA follows: TGCAGCGCAGTCACAGGAGCTGGGGCCAACGTCCTGACTTTC. This translates into CSAVTGAGANVLTF.

The genes are TRBV7-2 and TRBJ2-1; D perhaps matches TRBD2 (7 bases). Trimming removed 4 bases at V and 5 bases at J, with 18 bases between. The CDR3 length is 16 residues. The germline gives CDR1 SGHTA, CDR2 FQGNSA. The CDR3 DNA reads TGTGCCAGCAGCTCGAGTCGGAGGGGGGGCCACAATGAGCAGTTCTTC. Its protein product is CASSSSRRGGHNEQFF.

This clonotype occurred a few times. The chain links TRBV20-1 to TRBJ2-7, with D tentatively TRBD2 (5 bases). Trimming removed 5 bases at V and 4 bases at J, with 12 bases between. Per germline, CDR1 DFQATT and CDR2 SNEGSKA (reference sequence). The CDR3 totals 12 residues. The chain's CDR3 is CSARGGQYEQYF. The CDR3 region has the DNA TGCAGTGCTCGGGGTGGGCAGTACGAGCAGTACTTC.